This T cell receptor (beta chain) is drawn from a study of CD4 T cells in relation to SARS-CoV-2 and coronaviruses. Overall study: PBMCs were cultured with antigen for nine to eleven days before TCR beta sequencing. Negative control cultures got HIV-1 Nef peptides or no peptide.

Produced via immunoSEQ multiplex PCR; TCRdb's table is partial and in-frame only. The table has 16,000 or so clones, 65% to 85% seen once. Concerning this clone itself: Its antigen is as yet unknown.

Unexposed donor CD4+ T cells date from about 2011-2018, before the COVID-19 pandemic. After ten to eleven days of culture, CD4+ T cells were isolated. As cell numbers allowed, unexposed-donor CD4+ T cells faced SARS-CoV-2 S/N and four cold-coronavirus spikes. Cultures held roughly 2 million PBMCs per well with approximately 10 IU/ml IL-2. The CDR3 length is 15 residues. V shed 6 bases and J shed 7 bases, with 16 bases lying between them. Per the germline V gene, CDR1 is MNHEY and CDR2 is SVGAGI. This receptor was taken from a human donor in good health. The sequenced material came from CD4+ T cells from PBMCs, cultured in vitro. V usage is TRBV6-5 and J usage is TRBJ1-6; no clear D gene. The CDR3 reads CASRIGSTENSPLHF. The CDR3 DNA sequence: TGTGCCAGCAGGATAGGGTCAACGGAAAATTCACCCCTCCACTTT.